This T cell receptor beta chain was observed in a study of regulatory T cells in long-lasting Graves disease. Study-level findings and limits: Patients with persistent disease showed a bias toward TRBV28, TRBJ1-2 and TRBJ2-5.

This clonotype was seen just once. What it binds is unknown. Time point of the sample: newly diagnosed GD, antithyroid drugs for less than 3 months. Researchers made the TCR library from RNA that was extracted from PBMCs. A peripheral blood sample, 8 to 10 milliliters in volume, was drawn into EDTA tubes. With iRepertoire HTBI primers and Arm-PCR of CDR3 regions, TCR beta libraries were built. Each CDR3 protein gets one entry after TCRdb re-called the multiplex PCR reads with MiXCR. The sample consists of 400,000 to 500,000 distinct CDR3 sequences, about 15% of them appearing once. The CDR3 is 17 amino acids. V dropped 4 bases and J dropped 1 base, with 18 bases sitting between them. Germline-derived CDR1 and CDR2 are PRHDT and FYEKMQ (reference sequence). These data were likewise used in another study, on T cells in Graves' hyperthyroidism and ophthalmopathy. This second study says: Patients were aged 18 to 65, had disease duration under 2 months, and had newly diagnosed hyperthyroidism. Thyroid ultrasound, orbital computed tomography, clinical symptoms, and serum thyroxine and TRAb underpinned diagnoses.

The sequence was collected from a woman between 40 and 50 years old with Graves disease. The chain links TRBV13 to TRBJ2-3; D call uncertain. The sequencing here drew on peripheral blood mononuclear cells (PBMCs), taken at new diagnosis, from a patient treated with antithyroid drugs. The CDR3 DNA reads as TGTGCCAGCAGCTCGGATGGTAGGATATTAGGCACAGATACGCAGTATTTT. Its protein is CASSSDGRILGTDTQYF.